This entry lists 5 T cell receptor beta chains sequenced from one sample in a study of blood T cell repertoires in COVID-19 (dated by TCRdb to 2020 to 2022). Libraries were prepared through the immunoSEQ multiplex PCR assay. TCRdb stores this immuneACCESS table with in-frame sequences only. Part of the clones is absent; in the studies checked, under half of the shortfall reflects unresolved V genes, and no reason is known for the rest. Recorded for this sample are 200,000 to 300,000 clones; about 79% of them occurred a single time. Clones ranked in the top ten supply approximately 9.6% of the sample. What was sequenced was peripheral blood. The source of these receptors is an elderly woman with acute or convalescent COVID-19.

The V call is TRBV7-2, the J call TRBJ1-5, with D unclear. Germline V CDR1 and CDR2: SGHTA, FQGNSA. V lost 5 bases, J lost 8 bases, and 13 bases lay in between. CDR3 length equals 13 residues. The DNA of the CDR3 is TGTGCCAGCAGCCCTAGAGACGGGAAGCCCCAGCATTTT. Translated: CASSPRDGKPQHF.

This clone was observed a single time. V usage is TRBV13 and J usage is TRBJ1-2, with D perhaps TRBD1 (6 bases). Germline V gives CDR1 PRHDT, CDR2 FYEKMQ (reference sequence). CDR3 length: 16 amino acids. Trimming stripped 1 base from V and 4 bases from J, with 16 bases between. CDR3 loop: CASSLDAGGTSYGYTF. Written as DNA, the CDR3 is TGTGCCAGCAGCTTAGATGCGGGGGGCACGTCCTATGGCTACACCTTC.

The V gene is TRBV7-2, the J gene TRBJ1-2; D remains ambiguous. CDR1 is SGHTA, CDR2 FQGNSA, per germline. CDR3 size: 13 residues. Trimming cost V 3 bases and J 8 bases, with 13 bases left between them. CDR3 DNA sequence: TGTGCCAGCAGCTTTTCTCTGGGGAGAGGCTACACCTTC. Translated, it gives CASSFSLGRGYTF. Full variable domain (remainder filled in from reference TRBV7-2 and TRBJ1-2): GAGVSQSPSNKVTEKGKDVELRCDPISGHTALYWYRQSLGQGLEFLIYFQGNSAPDKSGLPSDRFSAERTGGSVSTLTIQRTQQEDSAVYLCASSFSLGRGYTFGSGTRLTVV.

The CDR3 sequence is CASSLGPSGSPLHF. CDR3 coding DNA: TGTGCCAGCAGCTTGGGACCCTCGGGGTCACCCCTCCACTTT. J is TRBJ1-6 and V is TRBV5-8; D not resolved. Trimming cost V 0 bases and J 10 bases, with 11 bases left between them. Germline V gene data show CDR1 as SGHTS and CDR2 as YDEGEE. The CDR3 runs 14 residues.

This chain links TRBV27 with TRBJ2-1; 12 bases align to TRBD2. With V trimmed by 2 bases and J by 0 bases, 8 bases remained unmatched. CDR3 size: 19 residues. Germline CDR1 MNHEY, CDR2 SMNVEV (reference sequence). This CDR3 reads CASSLRLAGALSSYNEQFF. The DNA for the CDR3 is TGTGCCAGCAGTTTAAGACTAGCGGGGGCCCTGAGCTCCTACAATGAGCAGTTCTTC.